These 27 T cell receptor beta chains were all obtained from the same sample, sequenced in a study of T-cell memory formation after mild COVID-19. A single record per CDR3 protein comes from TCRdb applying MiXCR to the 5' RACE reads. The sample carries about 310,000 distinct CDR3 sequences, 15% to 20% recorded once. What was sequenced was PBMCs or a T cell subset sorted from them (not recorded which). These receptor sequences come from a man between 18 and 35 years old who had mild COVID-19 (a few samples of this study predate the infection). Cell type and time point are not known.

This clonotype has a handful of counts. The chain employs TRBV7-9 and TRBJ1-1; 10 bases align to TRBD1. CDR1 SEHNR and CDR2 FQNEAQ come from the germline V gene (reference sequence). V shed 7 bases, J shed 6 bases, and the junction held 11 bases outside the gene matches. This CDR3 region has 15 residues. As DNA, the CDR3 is TGTGCCAGCACCTCGACAGGGGGCCAAGTCCCTGAAGCTTTCTTT. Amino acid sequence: CASTSTGGQVPEAFF.

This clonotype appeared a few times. The CDR3 spells CAISGFDEQYF. The DNA of the CDR3 is TGTGCCATCAGTGGATTCGACGAGCAGTACTTC. The chain employs TRBV10-3 and TRBJ2-7; unclear D gene. Between the trimmed V and J ends, which lost 4 bases and 5 bases, there was a span of 6 bases. CDR1 is ENHRY and CDR2 is SYGVKD in the germline V gene. CDR3 size: 11 residues.

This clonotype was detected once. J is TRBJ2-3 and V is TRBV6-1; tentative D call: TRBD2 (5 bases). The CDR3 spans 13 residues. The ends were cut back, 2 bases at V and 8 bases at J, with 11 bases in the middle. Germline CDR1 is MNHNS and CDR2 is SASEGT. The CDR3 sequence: CASSEWEGGTQYF. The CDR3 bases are TGTGCCAGCAGTGAATGGGAAGGAGGTACGCAGTATTTT.

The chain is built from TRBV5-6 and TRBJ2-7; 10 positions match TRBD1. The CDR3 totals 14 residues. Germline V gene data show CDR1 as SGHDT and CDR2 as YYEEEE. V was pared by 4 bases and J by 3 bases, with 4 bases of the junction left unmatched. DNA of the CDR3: TGTGCCAGCAGCGTACGGACAGGGGGCTACGAGCAGTACTTC. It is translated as CASSVRTGGYEQYF.

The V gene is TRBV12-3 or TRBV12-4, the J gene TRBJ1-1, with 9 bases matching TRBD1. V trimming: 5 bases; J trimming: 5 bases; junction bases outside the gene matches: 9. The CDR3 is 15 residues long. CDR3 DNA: TGTGCCAGCAGTCAACAGGGGGCAAGTCCAACTGAAGCTTTCTTT. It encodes CASSQQGASPTEAFF.

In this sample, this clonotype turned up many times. The CDR3 is CASRRTGVNYGYTF. CDR3 DNA sequence: TGTGCCAGCAGAAGAACAGGGGTGAACTATGGCTACACCTTC. This sequence joins TRBV11-2 and TRBJ1-2; 7 bases agree with TRBD1. The germline CDR1 and CDR2 sequences are SGHAT and FQNNGV. V shed 6 bases, J shed 2 bases, and the junction held 6 bases outside the gene matches. The CDR3 runs 14 residues.

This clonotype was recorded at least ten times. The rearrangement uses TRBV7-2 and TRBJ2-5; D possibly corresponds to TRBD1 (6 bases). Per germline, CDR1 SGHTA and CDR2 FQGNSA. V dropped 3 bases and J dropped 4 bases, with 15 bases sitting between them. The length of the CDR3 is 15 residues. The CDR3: CASSFQGIGGETQYF. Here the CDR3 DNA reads TGTGCCAGCAGCTTTCAGGGGATCGGAGGAGAGACCCAGTACTTC.

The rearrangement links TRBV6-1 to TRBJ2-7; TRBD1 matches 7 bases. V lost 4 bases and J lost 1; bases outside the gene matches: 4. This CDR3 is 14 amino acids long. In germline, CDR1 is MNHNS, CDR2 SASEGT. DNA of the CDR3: TGTGCCAGCAGTGGGGACAGCCAATCCTACGAGCAGTACGTC. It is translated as CASSGDSQSYEQYV.

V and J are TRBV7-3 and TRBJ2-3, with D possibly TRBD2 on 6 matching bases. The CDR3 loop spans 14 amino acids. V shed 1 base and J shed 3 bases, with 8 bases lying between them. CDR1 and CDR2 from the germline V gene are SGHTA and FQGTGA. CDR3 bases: TGTGCCAGCAGCTTAATCGCGGGAACAGATACGCAGTATTTT. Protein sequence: CASSLIAGTDTQYF.

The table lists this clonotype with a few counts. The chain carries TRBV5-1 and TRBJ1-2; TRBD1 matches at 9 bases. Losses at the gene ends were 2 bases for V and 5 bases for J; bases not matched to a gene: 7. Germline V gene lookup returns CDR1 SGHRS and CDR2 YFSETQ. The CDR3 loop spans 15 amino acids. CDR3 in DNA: TGCGCCAGCAGCTTCGAACCGGGACAGGGTTATGGCTACACCTTC. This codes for CASSFEPGQGYGYTF.

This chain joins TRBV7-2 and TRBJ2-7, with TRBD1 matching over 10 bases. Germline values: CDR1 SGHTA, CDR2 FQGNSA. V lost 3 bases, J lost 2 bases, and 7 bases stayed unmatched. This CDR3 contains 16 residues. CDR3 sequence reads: CASSLSAGTGAYEQYF. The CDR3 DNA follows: TGTGCCAGCAGCTTGTCGGCCGGGACAGGGGCCTACGAGCAGTACTTC.

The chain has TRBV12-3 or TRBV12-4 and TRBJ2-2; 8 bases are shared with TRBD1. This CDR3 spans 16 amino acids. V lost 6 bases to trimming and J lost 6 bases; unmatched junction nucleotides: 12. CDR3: CASRETGTGFPGELFF. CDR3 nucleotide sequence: TGTGCCAGCAGAGAGACCGGGACAGGATTCCCCGGGGAGCTGTTTTTT.

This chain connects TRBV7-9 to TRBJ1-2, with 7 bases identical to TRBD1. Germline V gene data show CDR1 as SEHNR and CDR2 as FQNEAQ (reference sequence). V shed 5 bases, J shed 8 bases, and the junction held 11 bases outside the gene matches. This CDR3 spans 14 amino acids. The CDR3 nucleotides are TGTGCCAGCAGCCACCCAACAGGGGTTGGAGGCTACACCTTC. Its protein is CASSHPTGVGGYTF.

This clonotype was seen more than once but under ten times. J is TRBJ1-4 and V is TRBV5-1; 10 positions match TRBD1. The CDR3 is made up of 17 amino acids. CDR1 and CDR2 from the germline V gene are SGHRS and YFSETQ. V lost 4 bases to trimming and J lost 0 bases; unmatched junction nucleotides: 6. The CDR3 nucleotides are TGCGCCAGCAGCAAGACAGGGGGCGCCGCAACTAATGAAAAACTGTTTTTT. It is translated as CASSKTGGAATNEKLFF.

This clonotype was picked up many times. CDR3 DNA sequence: TGCAGTGCCGCGGGACCTATGAACACCGGGGAGCTGTTTTTT. Its translation: CSAAGPMNTGELFF. The genes are TRBV20-1 and TRBJ2-2, with D possibly matching TRBD2 (6 bases). Germline lookup yields CDR1 DFQATT and CDR2 SNEGSKA (reference sequence). The CDR3 covers 14 residues. V was clipped by 6 bases and J by 1 base, with 12 bases between them.

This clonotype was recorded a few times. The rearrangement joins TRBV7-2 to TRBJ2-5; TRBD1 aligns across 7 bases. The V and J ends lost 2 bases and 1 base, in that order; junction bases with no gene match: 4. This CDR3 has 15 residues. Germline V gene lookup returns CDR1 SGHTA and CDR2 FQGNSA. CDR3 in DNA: TGTGCCAGCAGCTTATGGTCAGGGGGCCAAGAGACCCAGTACTTC. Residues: CASSLWSGGQETQYF.

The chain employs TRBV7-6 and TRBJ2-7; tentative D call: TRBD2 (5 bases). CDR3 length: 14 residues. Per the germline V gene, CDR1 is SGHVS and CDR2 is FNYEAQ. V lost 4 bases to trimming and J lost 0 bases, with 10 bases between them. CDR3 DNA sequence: TGTGCCAGCAGCTACGGGGAGAGCTCCTACGAGCAGTACTTC. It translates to CASSYGESSYEQYF. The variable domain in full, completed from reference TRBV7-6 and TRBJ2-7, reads GAGVSQSPRYKVTKRGQDVALRCDPISGHVSLYWYRQALGQGPEFLTYFNYEAQQDKSGLPNDRFSAERPEGSISTLTIQRTEQRDSAMYRCASSYGESSYEQYFGPGTRLTVT.

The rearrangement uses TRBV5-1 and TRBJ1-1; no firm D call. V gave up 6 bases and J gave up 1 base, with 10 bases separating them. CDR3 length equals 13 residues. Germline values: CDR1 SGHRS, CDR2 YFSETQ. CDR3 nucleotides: TGCGCCAGCACCCTTCGGGGGAACACTGAAGCTTTCTTT. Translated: CASTLRGNTEAFF.

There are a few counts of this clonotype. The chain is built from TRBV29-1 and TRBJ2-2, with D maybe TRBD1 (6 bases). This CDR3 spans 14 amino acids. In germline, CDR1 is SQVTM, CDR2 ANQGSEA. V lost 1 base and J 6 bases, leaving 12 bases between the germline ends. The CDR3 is CSVEGRGESGELFF. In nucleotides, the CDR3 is TGCAGCGTTGAAGGCAGGGGCGAGTCCGGGGAGCTGTTTTTT.

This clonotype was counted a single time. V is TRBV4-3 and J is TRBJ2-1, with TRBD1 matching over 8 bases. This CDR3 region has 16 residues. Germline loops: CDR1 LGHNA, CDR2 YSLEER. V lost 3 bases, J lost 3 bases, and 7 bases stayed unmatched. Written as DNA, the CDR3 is TGCGCCAGCAGCCACCCCGGCAGGGGGCTCTACAATGAGCAGTTCTTC. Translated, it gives CASSHPGRGLYNEQFF.

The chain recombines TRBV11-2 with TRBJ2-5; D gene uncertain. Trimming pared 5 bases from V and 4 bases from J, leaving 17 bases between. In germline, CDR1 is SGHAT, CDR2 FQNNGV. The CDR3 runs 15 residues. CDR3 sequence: CASSPGPTGRETQYF. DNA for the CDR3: TGTGCCAGCAGCCCAGGACCCACCGGTAGAGAGACCCAGTACTTC.

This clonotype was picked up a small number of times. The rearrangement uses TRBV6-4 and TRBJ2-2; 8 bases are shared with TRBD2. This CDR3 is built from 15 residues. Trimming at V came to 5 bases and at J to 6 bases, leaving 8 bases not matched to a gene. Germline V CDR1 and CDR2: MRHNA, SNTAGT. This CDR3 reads CASSSGLEGSGELFF. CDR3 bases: TGTGCCAGCAGTTCGGGACTAGAAGGCTCCGGGGAGCTGTTTTTT.

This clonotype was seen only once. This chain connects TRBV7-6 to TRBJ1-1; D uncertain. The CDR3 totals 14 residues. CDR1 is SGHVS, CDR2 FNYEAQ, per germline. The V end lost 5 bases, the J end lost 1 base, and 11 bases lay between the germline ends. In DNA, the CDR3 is TGTGCCAGCAGCCCCATAGGACGGAACACTGAAGCTTTCTTT. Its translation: CASSPIGRNTEAFF.

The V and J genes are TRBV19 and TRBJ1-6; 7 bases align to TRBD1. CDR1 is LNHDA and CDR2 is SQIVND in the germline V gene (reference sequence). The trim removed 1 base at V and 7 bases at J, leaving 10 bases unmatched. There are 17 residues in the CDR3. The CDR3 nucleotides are TGTGCCAGTAGTATAGCCCTCCGACAGGGCCCGAATTCACCCCTCCACTTT. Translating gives CASSIALRQGPNSPLHF.

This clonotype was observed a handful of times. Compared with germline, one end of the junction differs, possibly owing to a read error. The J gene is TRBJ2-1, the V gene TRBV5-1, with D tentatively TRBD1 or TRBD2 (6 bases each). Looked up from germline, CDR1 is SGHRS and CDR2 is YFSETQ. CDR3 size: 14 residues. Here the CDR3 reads CASSDGGVYNGQFF. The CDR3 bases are TGCGCCAGCAGCGACGGGGGCGTCTACAATGGGCAGTTCTTC.

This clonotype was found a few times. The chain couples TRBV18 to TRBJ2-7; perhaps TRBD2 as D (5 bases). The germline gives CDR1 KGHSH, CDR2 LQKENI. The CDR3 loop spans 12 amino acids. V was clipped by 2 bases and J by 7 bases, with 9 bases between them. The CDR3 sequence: CASSPASGEQYV. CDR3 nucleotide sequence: TGTGCCAGCTCACCAGCTTCGGGAGAGCAGTACGTC.

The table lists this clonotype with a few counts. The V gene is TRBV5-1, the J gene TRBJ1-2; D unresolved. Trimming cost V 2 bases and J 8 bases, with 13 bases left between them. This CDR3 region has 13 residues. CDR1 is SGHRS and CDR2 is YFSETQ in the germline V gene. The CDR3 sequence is CASSFDLTGGYTF. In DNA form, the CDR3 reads TGCGCCAGCAGCTTTGATTTAACTGGGGGCTACACCTTC.